This T cell receptor (beta chain) was profiled in a study of T cell repertoires in cytomegalovirus infection. The overall study: Shared public TCR beta signatures pointed to both CMV infection and a matching HLA type. The study, taken as a whole, reports: Ex vivo responses were dominated by HLA-C-restricted CMV-specific TCR beta clonotypes. Cumulative public TCR beta family frequency identified carriers of CMV plus the relevant HLA.

TCRdb reprocessed the reads with MiXCR, giving one entry per CDR3 protein. The profile shows some 97,000 distinct CDR3 sequences, about a quarter of them singletons. Comment on this clonotype: The antigen is unknown.

Trimming pared 7 bases from V and 5 bases from J, leaving 8 bases between. Germline V CDR1 and CDR2: ENHRY, SYGVKD. The CDR3 sequence is 11 residues long. This clonotype originated in a human donor in good health (CMV status not recorded). Some clones in this sample may be carry-over from other donors' samples. This chain joins TRBV10-3 and TRBJ1-1, with D unclear. Sequencing was carried out using CD8+ T cells from PBMCs. CDR3 protein: CAITPGTEAFF. The CDR3 region has the DNA TGTGCCATCACCCCCGGAACTGAAGCTTTCTTT.